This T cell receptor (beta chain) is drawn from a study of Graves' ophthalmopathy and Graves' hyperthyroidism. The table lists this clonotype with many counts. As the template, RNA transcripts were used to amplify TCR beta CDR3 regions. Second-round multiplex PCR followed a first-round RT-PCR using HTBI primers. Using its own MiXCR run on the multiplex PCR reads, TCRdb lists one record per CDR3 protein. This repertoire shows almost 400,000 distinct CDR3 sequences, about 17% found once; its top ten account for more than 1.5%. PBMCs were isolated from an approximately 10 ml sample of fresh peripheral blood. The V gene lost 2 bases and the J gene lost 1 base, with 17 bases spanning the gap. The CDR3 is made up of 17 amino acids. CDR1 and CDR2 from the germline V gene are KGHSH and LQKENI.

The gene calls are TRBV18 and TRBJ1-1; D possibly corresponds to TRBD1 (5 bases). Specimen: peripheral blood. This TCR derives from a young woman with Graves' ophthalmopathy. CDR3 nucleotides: TGTGCCAGCTCACCAGTTCGCAGGGTGGGAGCGAACACTGAAGCTTTCTTT. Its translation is CASSPVRRVGANTEAFF.